The 29 T cell receptor beta chains below were found in one sample sequenced in a study of blood T cell repertoires in COVID-19. Sequencing was performed with immunoSEQ multiplex PCR; in TCRdb, only in-frame clones are kept and a portion is missing. The data show approximately 240,000 clones, 80% to 85% seen once. The material sequenced was peripheral blood. All receptors come from a woman in her fifties or sixties with acute or convalescent COVID-19.

This clone was observed a few times. J is TRBJ1-5 and V is TRBV9; weak D call: TRBD1 (5 bases). Trimming removed 7 bases at V and 7 bases at J, with 18 bases between. Germline V gene lookup returns CDR1 SGDLS and CDR2 YYNGEE. CDR3 size: 14 residues. The CDR3 region is CASSPGRGWQPQHF. CDR3 nucleotides: TGTGCCAGCTCGCCAGGGCGTGGGTGGCAGCCCCAGCATTTT.

This CDR3 is CASSYDRGTEAFF. The CDR3 DNA reads as TGCGCCAGCAGCTACGACAGGGGCACTGAAGCTTTCTTT. The V call is TRBV5-1, the J call TRBJ1-1; 8 bases match TRBD1. Trimming at V came to 3 bases and at J to 4 bases, leaving 2 bases not matched to a gene. CDR1 and CDR2 (germline): SGHRS, YFSETQ. The CDR3 runs to 13 residues.

The chain combines TRBV3-1 (or the pseudogene TRBV3-2) with TRBJ1-2; maybe TRBD1 (5 bases). The CDR3 is 14 residues long. The germline V gene has CDR1 LGHDT and CDR2 YNNKEL (reference sequence). V was shortened by 1 base and J by 4 bases, with 10 bases between the two germline ends. CDR3: CASSQVDNRYGYTF. CDR3 DNA: TGTGCCAGCAGCCAAGTGGACAACCGCTATGGCTACACCTTC.

This chain links TRBV13 with TRBJ1-2, with a weak D call TRBD1 (6 bases). Trimming took 1 base from V and 0 from J, leaving 9 bases between them. CDR1 and CDR2 from the germline V gene are PRHDT and FYEKMQ (reference sequence). The CDR3 contains 15 residues. The DNA for the CDR3 is TGTGCCAGCAGCTTAGAGGCAGGGGCTAACTATGGCTACACCTTC. Residues: CASSLEAGANYGYTF.

The CDR3 sequence is CASSSLLAMSSYNEQFF. Written as DNA, the CDR3 is TGTGCCAGCAGTTCCCTACTAGCGATGAGCTCCTACAATGAGCAGTTCTTC. The V call is TRBV6-2 or TRBV6-3, the J call TRBJ2-1; 7 bases match TRBD2. The CDR3 loop spans 17 amino acids. V dropped 4 bases and J dropped 0; count of bases not matched to a gene: 9. The germline CDR1 and CDR2 sequences are MNHEY and SVGEGT.

This chain connects TRBV27 to TRBJ2-5; 9 bases are a match to TRBD1. Germline CDR1 MNHEY, CDR2 SMNVEV (reference sequence). V gave up 3 bases and J gave up 4 bases; unmatched junction bases: 3. The CDR3 is made up of 14 amino acids. CDR3 loop: CASSFRDRVETQYF. The CDR3 DNA reads TGTGCCAGCAGTTTTCGGGACAGGGTAGAGACCCAGTACTTC.

Only one count was recorded for this clone. V is TRBV5-1 and J is TRBJ2-3; TRBD2 matches 12 bases. CDR1 and CDR2 from the germline V gene are SGHRS and YFSETQ. V lost 2 bases to trimming and J lost 2 bases; unmatched junction nucleotides: 3. The CDR3 has 16 residues. The CDR3 sequence is CASSFLAGGYTDTQYF. The CDR3 nucleotides read TGCGCCAGCAGCTTTCTAGCGGGGGGGTACACAGATACGCAGTATTTT.

The chain links TRBV5-4 to TRBJ2-5, with D unresolved. Germline V lookup: CDR1 SGHNT, CDR2 YYREEE (reference sequence). The CDR3 is 14 amino acids. V was trimmed by 0 bases and J by 2 bases, leaving 8 bases between them. The CDR3 spells CASSLDSDQETQYF. In DNA form, the CDR3 reads TGTGCCAGCAGCTTGGACTCCGATCAAGAGACCCAGTACTTC. Full variable domain (remainder filled in from reference TRBV5-4 and TRBJ2-5): ETGVTQSPTHLIKTRGQQVTLRCSSQSGHNTVSWYQQALGQGPQFIFQYYREEENGRGNFPPRFSGLQFPNYSSELNVNALELDDSALYLCASSLDSDQETQYFGPGTRLLVL.

The chain recombines TRBV14 with TRBJ1-3, with 7 bases lining up with TRBD1. The V gene's germline CDR1 is SGHDN and CDR2 FVKESK. CDR3 size: 17 residues. Unmatched junction bases numbered 11, after V lost 5 bases and J lost 1 base. The CDR3 DNA reads TGTGCCAGCAGCGGACCTCGACAGGGTCGATCTGGAAACACCATATATTTT. The encoded protein is CASSGPRQGRSGNTIYF.

The rearrangement links TRBV4-2 to TRBJ2-7; no clear D gene. The germline V gene encodes CDR1 LGHNA and CDR2 YNFKEQ. This CDR3 contains 14 residues. Deletions cut 0 bases from V and 2 bases from J, with 8 bases between. As DNA, the CDR3 is TGTGCCAGCAGCCAAGAAGCCAAAACCTACGAGCAGTACTTC. Residues: CASSQEAKTYEQYF.

The rearrangement uses TRBV5-1 and TRBJ2-7; 8 nucleotides line up with TRBD2. The length of the CDR3 is 14 residues. V dropped 4 bases and J dropped 5; count of bases not matched to a gene: 8. The germline V gene encodes CDR1 SGHRS and CDR2 YFSETQ. CDR3 protein: CASSLGGALNEQYF. In DNA form, the CDR3 reads TGCGCCAGCAGCCTCGGGGGGGCGCTAAACGAGCAGTACTTC.

The chain recombines TRBV7-9 with TRBJ2-7; D is undetermined. Trimming took off 5 bases at V and 0 bases at J, with 5 bases between the two ends. Germline CDR1 is SEHNR and CDR2 is FQNEAQ (reference sequence). The CDR3 is made up of 12 amino acids. The CDR3 region is CASSASSYEQYF. CDR3 nucleotides: TGTGCCAGCAGCGCTAGCTCCTACGAGCAGTACTTC. The whole variable domain, filled in from reference TRBV7-9 and TRBJ2-7, reads DTGVSQNPRHKITKRGQNVTFRCDPISEHNRLYWYRQTLGQGPEFLTYFQNEAQLEKSRLLSDRFSAERPKGSFSTLEIQRTEQGDSAMYLCASSASSYEQYFGPGTRLTVT.

The chain employs TRBV14 and TRBJ2-2, with D perhaps TRBD2 (6 bases). The V end lost 1 base, the J end lost 1 base, and 16 bases lay between the germline ends. This CDR3 has 18 amino acids. Germline CDR1 reads SGHDN; CDR2 reads FVKESK. DNA of the CDR3: TGTGCCAGCAGCCAAGCCCCGCTTTGGGGAGGGAACACCGGGGAGCTGTTTTTT. Translation: CASSQAPLWGGNTGELFF.

The chain joins TRBV20-1 to TRBJ2-2; a possible D gene is TRBD1 (5 bases). Trimming took 6 bases from V and 2 from J, leaving 13 bases between them. CDR3 length equals 14 residues. Germline V CDR1 and CDR2: DFQATT, SNEGSKA (reference sequence). DNA for the CDR3: TGCAGTGCAAGTGCAGGGTCAAACACCGGGGAGCTGTTTTTT. This translates into CSASAGSNTGELFF.

V and J are TRBV2 and TRBJ2-5; 10 bases fit TRBD2. CDR1 and CDR2 (germline): SNHLY, FYNNEI. This CDR3 is built from 15 residues. Unmatched junction bases numbered 9, after V lost 5 bases and J lost 6 bases. CDR3 residues: CASSRGASGGQTQYF. CDR3 in DNA: TGTGCCAGCAGTCGCGGAGCTAGCGGGGGACAGACCCAGTACTTC.

The chain is built from TRBV9 and TRBJ1-6, with 7 bases lining up with TRBD1. Germline V lookup: CDR1 SGDLS, CDR2 YYNGEE. This CDR3 has 15 residues. V dropped 5 bases and J dropped 9; count of bases not matched to a gene: 11. This CDR3 is CASRAPGTEFSPLHF. The CDR3 coding sequence is TGTGCCAGCAGAGCGCCCGGGACAGAGTTTTCACCCCTCCACTTT.

This clone was counted a few times. The gene calls are TRBV5-1 and TRBJ2-3; 13 bases match TRBD2. There are 17 residues in the CDR3. V shed 4 bases and J 2 bases; nucleotides not matched to a gene: 7. CDR1 SGHRS and CDR2 YFSETQ come from the germline V gene. The CDR3 sequence is CASSPGLAGRNTDTQYF. The CDR3 bases are TGCGCCAGCAGCCCGGGACTAGCGGGGAGGAACACAGATACGCAGTATTTT.

This chain joins TRBV7-2 and TRBJ2-3; 11 nucleotides align to TRBD2. The CDR3 runs to 14 residues. V lost 5 bases and J lost 3; bases outside the gene matches: 1. Germline CDR1 SGHTA, CDR2 FQGNSA. CDR3 nucleotides: TGTGCCAGCAGCAGACTAGCGGGGACAGATACGCAGTATTTT. It yields the protein CASSRLAGTDTQYF.

CDR3 amino acids: CASSLTLAGGQETQYF. CDR3 sequence (DNA): TGCGCCAGCAGCTTAACACTAGCGGGGGGGCAAGAGACCCAGTACTTC. The gene calls are TRBV5-1 and TRBJ2-5, with 13 bases matching TRBD2. In germline, CDR1 is SGHRS, CDR2 YFSETQ. The trim removed 2 bases at V and 2 bases at J, leaving 3 bases unmatched. The CDR3 consists of 16 residues.

The chain links TRBV5-6 to TRBJ1-3, with D unresolved. Germline assignment: CDR1 SGHDT and CDR2 YYEEEE. Trimming removed 4 bases at V and 8 bases at J, with 16 bases between. CDR3 size: 14 residues. The CDR3 reads CASSRFTPADTIYF. The CDR3 coding sequence is TGTGCCAGCAGCCGATTTACGCCGGCGGACACCATATATTTT.

This clone has just one count. This chain uses TRBV4-3 with TRBJ1-2; D gene unclear. CDR1 LGHNA and CDR2 YSLEER come from the germline V gene. The CDR3 sequence is 14 residues long. Trimming removed 0 bases at V and 2 bases at J, with 7 bases between. The chain's CDR3 is CASSQDSQNYGYTF. The CDR3, as DNA: TGCGCCAGCAGCCAAGATAGCCAGAACTATGGCTACACCTTC.

This chain joins TRBV29-1 and TRBJ1-2, with 9 bases fitting TRBD1. The CDR3 length is 11 residues. Germline values: CDR1 SQVTM, CDR2 ANQGSEA. J lost 8 bases, V lost 7 bases, and 5 bases had no gene match. CDR3: CSGGTGSGYTF. The CDR3 coding sequence is TGCAGCGGAGGGACAGGGAGCGGCTACACCTTC.

The J gene is TRBJ1-1, the V gene TRBV30; TRBD1 matches 8 bases. The germline CDR1 and CDR2 sequences are GTSNPN and SVGIG (reference sequence). This CDR3 contains 13 residues. V was clipped by 0 bases and J by 5 bases; unmatched bases: 2. The CDR3 here is CAWSVGTGTEAFF. CDR3 coding DNA: TGTGCCTGGAGTGTTGGGACAGGTACTGAAGCTTTCTTT.

This chain joins TRBV9 and TRBJ1-1; D not resolved. The germline V gene has CDR1 SGDLS and CDR2 YYNGEE. CDR3 length equals 15 residues. Trimming pared 4 bases from V and 0 bases from J, leaving 13 bases between. For the CDR3, the DNA is TGTGCCAGCAGCCCTCCCGGTACCATGAACACTGAAGCTTTCTTT. Translated, it gives CASSPPGTMNTEAFF.

V usage is TRBV6-5 and J usage is TRBJ1-6; tentative D call: TRBD1 (5 bases). Trimming removed 2 bases at V and 8 bases at J, with 16 bases between. The CDR3 runs 16 residues. Germline CDR1 MNHEY, CDR2 SVGAGI. The CDR3 loop is CASSYPRGQPHSPLHF. CDR3 sequence (DNA): TGTGCCAGCAGTTACCCCCGCGGACAACCGCATTCACCCCTCCACTTT.

The chain uses TRBV27 and TRBJ2-7, with a tentative D call TRBD1 (6 bases). Trimming cost V 4 bases and J 1 base, with 17 bases left between them. The CDR3 has 16 amino acids. CDR1 MNHEY and CDR2 SMNVEV come from the germline V gene (reference sequence). The CDR3 spells CASSSQGNLYSYEQYF. The CDR3 DNA follows: TGTGCCAGCAGTTCCCAGGGGAACCTATATTCCTACGAGCAGTACTTC.

J is TRBJ1-2 and V is TRBV30, with 7 bases lining up with TRBD1. J lost 1 base, V lost 6 bases, and 2 bases had no gene match. The CDR3 runs 12 residues. Germline CDR1 is GTSNPN and CDR2 is SVGIG (reference sequence). CDR3 sequence (DNA): TGTGCCTGTCGGGACAGTAACTATGGCTACACCTTC. Translating gives CACRDSNYGYTF.

The genes are TRBV9 and TRBJ2-1; D not certain. Trimming shortened V by 6 bases and J by 2 bases, and 9 bases separated the two germline ends. Germline CDR1 is SGDLS and CDR2 is YYNGEE. CDR3 length: 13 amino acids. CDR3 protein: CASNRQPYNEQFF. CDR3 coding DNA: TGTGCCAGCAACCGACAACCCTACAATGAGCAGTTCTTC.

The chain uses TRBV19 and TRBJ1-2, with 7 positions matching TRBD1. Trimming cost V 4 bases and J 8 bases; bases outside gene matches: 7. This CDR3 contains 13 residues. Germline values: CDR1 LNHDA, CDR2 SQIVND (reference sequence). The CDR3 loop is CASSNRGIGGYTF. The DNA of the CDR3 is TGTGCCAGTAGTAACAGGGGTATCGGGGGCTACACCTTC.